One and the same sample provided the 23 T cell receptor beta chains below, sequenced in a study of Tregs in tolerant kidney transplant recipients. Sequencing was performed with immunoSEQ multiplex PCR; in TCRdb, only in-frame clones are kept and a portion is missing. There are tens of thousands of clones in the sample; around nine tenths occur only once, and around 0.42% lies in the top ten. The source material was CD4+ T cells from blood, sampled before the transplant. These receptors came from a human donor who received a combined kidney and bone marrow transplant.

The chain joins TRBV6-5 to TRBJ2-1, with 9 bases aligning to TRBD2. J gave up 15 bases and V 2 bases, and 8 bases lay outside the gene matches. This CDR3 is built from 13 residues. Germline CDR1 MNHEY, CDR2 SVGAGI. CDR3 amino acids: CASSYGIAGVPFF. The DNA for the CDR3 is TGTGCCAGCAGTTACGGGATAGCGGGAGTGCCGTTCTTC.

The chain combines TRBV18 with TRBJ2-7, with TRBD1 as a possible D gene (6 bases). V lost 3 bases and J lost 2, with 8 bases in between. CDR3 length: 13 amino acids. The V gene's germline CDR1 is KGHSH and CDR2 LQKENI. CDR3 protein: CASSPGAPYEQYF. DNA of the CDR3: TGTGCCAGCTCACCGGGGGCGCCCTACGAGCAGTACTTC.

CDR3: CASSPLGLAYEQYF. The CDR3, as DNA: TGTGCCAGCAGCCCCTTGGGACTAGCATACGAGCAGTACTTC. J is TRBJ2-7 and V is TRBV13, with 9 bases lining up with TRBD2. V shed 5 bases and J 4 bases; nucleotides not matched to a gene: 6. Germline-derived CDR1 and CDR2 are PRHDT and FYEKMQ (reference sequence). The CDR3 has 14 amino acids.

The chain links TRBV5-1 to TRBJ1-3; D may be TRBD1 (5 bases). V lost 0 bases and J 2 bases, leaving 9 bases between the germline ends. The CDR3 runs 15 residues. The germline CDR1 and CDR2 sequences are SGHRS and YFSETQ. The CDR3 region is CASSLGGETGNTIYF. The DNA for the CDR3 is TGCGCCAGCAGCTTGGGGGGGGAAACTGGAAACACCATATATTTT.

The rearrangement links TRBV2 to TRBJ2-2, with D tentatively TRBD2 (6 bases). V lost 4 bases, J lost 6 bases, and 9 bases lay in between. This CDR3 comprises 13 residues. CDR1 and CDR2 from the germline V gene are SNHLY and FYNNEI. The chain's CDR3 is CASSVGRAGELFF. The DNA of the CDR3 is TGTGCCAGCAGTGTCGGGAGAGCCGGGGAGCTGTTTTTT.

The chain is built from TRBV9 and TRBJ2-7; possible D gene TRBD2, 6 bases. Germline loops: CDR1 SGDLS, CDR2 YYNGEE. V was pared by 3 bases and J by 1 base, with 14 bases between. The CDR3 runs 15 residues. The DNA of the CDR3 is TGTGCCAGCAGCGCCTCCGGGACTGGATCCTACGAGCAGTACTTC. This encodes CASSASGTGSYEQYF.

The chain couples TRBV7-2 to TRBJ2-7; 9 bases line up with TRBD1. In germline, CDR1 is SGHTA, CDR2 FQGNSA. V lost 5 bases to trimming and J lost 5 bases; unmatched junction nucleotides: 10. There are 15 residues in the CDR3. The CDR3 nucleotides read TGTGCCAGCAGCCCCCGCGGACAGGGGATCGACGAGCAGTACTTC. This gives the protein CASSPRGQGIDEQYF.

This CDR3 reads CASSLNSGNTIYF. The DNA for the CDR3 is TGTGCCAGCAGCCTTAACTCTGGAAACACCATATATTTT. V and J are TRBV7-6 and TRBJ1-3; D remains unclear. V lost 5 bases to trimming and J lost 0 bases, with 5 bases between them. The CDR3 spans 13 residues. Germline CDR1 is SGHVS and CDR2 is FNYEAQ. Supplemented by reference TRBV7-6 and TRBJ1-3, the full variable domain reads GAGVSQSPRYKVTKRGQDVALRCDPISGHVSLYWYRQALGQGPEFLTYFNYEAQQDKSGLPNDRFSAERPEGSISTLTIQRTEQRDSAMYRCASSLNSGNTIYFGEGSWLTVV.

The V gene is TRBV9, the J gene TRBJ2-1, with D unresolved. Trimming left V 0 bases short and J 6 bases short, with 19 bases between. From germline, CDR1 is SGDLS and CDR2 YYNGEE. The CDR3 totals 17 residues. CDR3 DNA sequence: TGTGCCAGCAGCGTAGGGGCCACAGCCGGCCAGGTCAATGAGCAGTTCTTC. It specifies CASSVGATAGQVNEQFF.

This chain's CDR3 is CASSLASGSSYEQYF. CDR3 sequence (DNA): TGTGCCAGCAGCTTAGCTAGCGGAAGCTCCTACGAGCAGTACTTC. This rearrangement joins TRBV7-2 to TRBJ2-7; D perhaps matches TRBD2 (6 bases). Trimming pared 0 bases from V and 0 bases from J, leaving 9 bases between. There are 15 residues in the CDR3. Germline V gene sequence: CDR1 SGHTA, CDR2 FQGNSA.

The V gene is TRBV28, the J gene TRBJ1-1, with 9 positions matching TRBD1. Germline V gene data show CDR1 as MDHEN and CDR2 as SYDVKM. Trimming removed 3 bases from V and 1 base from J; junction bases left unmatched: 9. The CDR3 covers 17 residues. CDR3 sequence: CASSLIPYRGQNTEAFF. The CDR3 region has the DNA TGTGCCAGCAGTTTGATCCCTTACAGGGGGCAGAACACTGAAGCTTTCTTT. Full variable domain (remainder filled in from reference TRBV28 and TRBJ1-1): DVKVTQSSRYLVKRTGEKVFLECVQDMDHENMFWYRQDPGLGLRLIYFSYDVKMKEKGDIPEGYSVSREKKERFSLILESASTNQTSMYLCASSLIPYRGQNTEAFFGQGTRLTVV.

The chain joins TRBV28 to TRBJ1-5, with D unclear. Trimming took off 2 bases at V and 1 base at J, with 6 bases between the two ends. The CDR3 totals 14 residues. Germline CDR1 MDHEN, CDR2 SYDVKM. DNA of the CDR3: TGTGCCAGCAGTTTAGGCCAGAGCAATCAGCCCCAGCATTTT. Amino acids: CASSLGQSNQPQHF.

This rearrangement joins TRBV30 to TRBJ1-4; unclear D gene. Between the trimmed V and J ends, which lost 0 bases and 8 bases, there was a span of 13 bases. The CDR3 has 14 residues. Germline assignment: CDR1 GTSNPN and CDR2 SVGIG (reference sequence). The CDR3 nucleotides read TGTGCCTGGAGTGTAGGGCCACGGGAGGAAAAACTGTTTTTT. Its translation: CAWSVGPREEKLFF.

V usage is TRBV27 and J usage is TRBJ2-7; D gene uncertain. Germline CDR1 and CDR2: MNHEY and SMNVEV (reference sequence). The CDR3 length is 14 residues. The V end lost 3 bases, the J end lost 5 bases, and 14 bases lay between the germline ends. CDR3 DNA sequence: TGTGCCAGCAGTTTCACTTCACCGATGGACGAGCAGTACTTC. As protein: CASSFTSPMDEQYF.

V gene TRBV29-1 combines with J gene TRBJ2-3; D is undetermined. The CDR3 runs to 11 residues. Trimming removed 5 bases from V and 2 bases from J, with 5 bases in between. Germline-derived CDR1 and CDR2 are SQVTM and ANQGSEA. The CDR3 bases are TGCAGCGTTCTCCCCACAGATACGCAGTATTTT. Its translation is CSVLPTDTQYF.

In nucleotides, the CDR3 is TGTGCCAGCAGCTTACTGACAGAAAACACTGAAGCTTTCTTT. This gives the protein CASSLLTENTEAFF. The chain couples TRBV7-9 to TRBJ1-1; perhaps TRBD1 as D (5 bases). There are 14 residues in the CDR3. Trimming pared 2 bases from V and 2 bases from J, leaving 9 bases between. Germline V gives CDR1 SEHNR, CDR2 FQNEAQ (reference sequence). Full variable domain (missing parts from reference TRBV7-9 and TRBJ1-1): DTGVSQNPRHKITKRGQNVTFRCDPISEHNRLYWYRQTLGQGPEFLTYFQNEAQLEKSRLLSDRFSAERPKGSFSTLEIQRTEQGDSAMYLCASSLLTENTEAFFGQGTRLTVV.

The chain is built from TRBV10-1 and TRBJ1-2; no firm D call. CDR1 and CDR2 (germline): WNHNN, SYGVQD (reference sequence). V lost 7 bases and J lost 5, with 23 bases in between. The CDR3 spans 16 residues. The CDR3 loop is CASTESNKDETYGYTF. The CDR3 DNA follows: TGCGCCAGCACCGAATCGAATAAGGATGAGACATATGGCTACACCTTC.

The rearrangement uses TRBV5-4 and TRBJ2-7, with 8 bases fitting TRBD1. After removal of 4 bases from V and 0 bases from J, the junction contained 12 bases not matched to a gene. The CDR3 covers 17 residues. The germline V gene has CDR1 SGHNT and CDR2 YYREEE (reference sequence). The CDR3 DNA reads as TGTGCCAGCAGCCCGCCTCAGGGGGCGGACTACTCCTACGAGCAGTACTTC. Its translation: CASSPPQGADYSYEQYF. The whole variable domain, remainder taken from reference TRBV5-4 and TRBJ2-7, is ETGVTQSPTHLIKTRGQQVTLRCSSQSGHNTVSWYQQALGQGPQFIFQYYREEENGRGNFPPRFSGLQFPNYSSELNVNALELDDSALYLCASSPPQGADYSYEQYFGPGTRLTVT.

The chain has TRBV25-1 and TRBJ2-5; 7 nucleotides agree with TRBD2. This CDR3 has 14 residues. Trimming cost V 4 bases and J 5 bases; bases outside gene matches: 7. Germline CDR1 and CDR2: MGHDK and SYGVNS. The CDR3 here is CASSVAGATETQYF. CDR3 coding DNA: TGTGCCAGCAGTGTGGCGGGAGCCACCGAGACCCAGTACTTC.

The V and J genes are TRBV5-1 and TRBJ1-4; TRBD1 matches 7 bases. CDR1 is SGHRS, CDR2 YFSETQ, per germline. CDR3 size: 15 residues. The junction had 7 bases not matched to a gene; V was cut back by 4 bases and J by 4 bases. The CDR3 coding sequence is TGCGCCAGCAGCCCAGAGGGACAGAGTAATGAAAAACTGTTTTTT. Protein product: CASSPEGQSNEKLFF.

The gene calls are TRBV5-1 and TRBJ2-3, with 9 nucleotides matching TRBD1. The CDR3 is 14 residues long. Germline loops: CDR1 SGHRS, CDR2 YFSETQ. V trimming: 4 bases; J trimming: 1 base; junction bases outside the gene matches: 1. CDR3 DNA: TGCGCCAGCAGCAGGACAGGGGGCACAGATACGCAGTATTTT. This sequence encodes CASSRTGGTDTQYF.

The genes are TRBV5-6 and TRBJ2-1, with D tentatively TRBD1 (5 bases). Deletions cut 0 bases from V and 3 bases from J, with 10 bases between. Germline-derived CDR1 and CDR2 are SGHDT and YYEEEE. CDR3 length: 15 amino acids. The CDR3, as DNA: TGTGCCAGCAGCTTGGGGGGCTTAGGCTACAATGAGCAGTTCTTC. Its protein product is CASSLGGLGYNEQFF.

The count of this clone is one. The chain uses TRBV29-1 and TRBJ2-7, with TRBD1 identical over 7 bases. CDR1 is SQVTM and CDR2 is ANQGSEA in the germline V gene. Trimming took 4 bases from V and 1 from J; bases not matched to a gene: 10. The CDR3 contains 15 residues. The CDR3 spells CSVVFSGTVSYEQYF. For the CDR3, the DNA is TGCAGCGTTGTCTTCTCCGGGACAGTGTCCTACGAGCAGTACTTC.